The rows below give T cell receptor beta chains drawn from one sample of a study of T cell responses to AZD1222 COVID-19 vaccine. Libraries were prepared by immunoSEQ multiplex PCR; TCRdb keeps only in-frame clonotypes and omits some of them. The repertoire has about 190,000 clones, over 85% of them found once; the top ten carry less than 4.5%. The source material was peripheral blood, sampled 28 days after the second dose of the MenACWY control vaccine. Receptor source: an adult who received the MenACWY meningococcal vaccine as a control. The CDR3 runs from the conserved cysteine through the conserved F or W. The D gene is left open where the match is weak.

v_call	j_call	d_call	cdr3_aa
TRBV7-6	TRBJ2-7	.	CASSFQGWGGTYEQYF
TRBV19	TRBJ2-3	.	CASSLGTESLDTQYF
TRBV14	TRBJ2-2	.	CASSLRSWTGELFF
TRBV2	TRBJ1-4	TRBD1	CASIARRTGVEKLFF
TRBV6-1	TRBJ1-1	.	CASSEFGGNTEAFF
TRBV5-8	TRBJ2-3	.	CASSPRFTDTQYF
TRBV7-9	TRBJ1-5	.	CASSLAGYQPQHF
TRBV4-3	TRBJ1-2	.	CASSRLIGDSYGYTF
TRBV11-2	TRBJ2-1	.	CASSLVGDNEQFF
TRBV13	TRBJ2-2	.	CASSLARAWTGELFF
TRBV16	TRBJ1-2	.	CASSQSGAAGRGGYTF
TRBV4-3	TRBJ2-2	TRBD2	CASSQALLGASGSIANTGELFF
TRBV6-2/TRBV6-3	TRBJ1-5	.	CASSYGQMNQPQHF
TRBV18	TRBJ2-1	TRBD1	CASSPQMPAGQGSYNEQFF
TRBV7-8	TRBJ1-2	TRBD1	CASSSSLGQDGYTF
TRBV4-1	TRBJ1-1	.	CASSQDPGGVSDTEAFF
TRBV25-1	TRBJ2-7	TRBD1	CASRDRGRVYEQYF
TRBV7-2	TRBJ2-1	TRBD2	CASSLVGGGPQDEQFF